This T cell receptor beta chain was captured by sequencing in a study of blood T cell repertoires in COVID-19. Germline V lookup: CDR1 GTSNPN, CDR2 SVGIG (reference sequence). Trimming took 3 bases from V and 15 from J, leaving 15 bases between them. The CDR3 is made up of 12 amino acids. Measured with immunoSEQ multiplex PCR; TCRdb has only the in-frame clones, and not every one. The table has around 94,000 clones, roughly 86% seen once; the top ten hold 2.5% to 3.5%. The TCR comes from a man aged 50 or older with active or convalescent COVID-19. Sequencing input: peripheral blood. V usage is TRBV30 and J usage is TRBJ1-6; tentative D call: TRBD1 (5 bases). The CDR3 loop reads CAWSPTALLLHF. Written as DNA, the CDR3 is TGTGCCTGGAGCCCGACAGCTTTACTCCTCCACTTT.